These 11 T cell receptor beta chains were all obtained from the same sample, sequenced in a study of T cell clonotyping in hematopoietic cell transplantation. Some clones are missing from TCRdb's copy, which holds only in-frame ones; the method was immunoSEQ multiplex PCR. The sample lists 70,000 or so clones, around 94% occurring once. The sequencing sample was made of peripheral blood mononuclear cells. These receptors were obtained from a man aged 50-59 years in good health. Some clones in this sample may be carry-over from other donors' samples.

The chain uses TRBV11-3 and TRBJ2-5; 7 nucleotides line up with TRBD1. V lost 5 bases and J lost 13; bases outside the gene matches: 7. CDR1 and CDR2 (germline): SGHNT, YENEEA. This CDR3 comprises 11 residues. The CDR3, as DNA: TGTGCCAGCAGCACCGGACAGGTGCGGTACTTC. Translation gives CASSTGQVRYF.

The CDR3 DNA is TGTGCCAGCAGCTTAGCAGGGCTAGGCTACACCTTC. Encoded protein: CASSLAGLGYTF. This chain joins TRBV13 and TRBJ1-2; maybe TRBD1 (5 bases). Germline V gives CDR1 PRHDT, CDR2 FYEKMQ (reference sequence). This CDR3 contains 12 residues. Trimming pared 1 base from V and 8 bases from J, leaving 8 bases between.

CDR3 DNA sequence: TGTGCCAGCAGCCAACAGACAGGGTATAATCAGCCCCAGCATTTT. Residues: CASSQQTGYNQPQHF. V usage is TRBV5-5 and J usage is TRBJ1-5, with 7 bases that match TRBD1. Germline V gene sequence: CDR1 SGHKS, CDR2 YYEKEE (reference sequence). CDR3 length: 15 amino acids. The J segment lost 4 bases and the V segment lost 4 bases, leaving 8 bases of the junction unmatched. The full variable domain, with the rest looked up from reference TRBV5-5 and TRBJ1-5, is DAGVTQSPTHLIKTRGQQVTLRCSPISGHKSVSWYQQVLGQGPQFIFQYYEKEERGRGNFPDRFSARQFPNYSSELNVNALLLGDSALYLCASSQQTGYNQPQHFGDGTRLSIL.

This sequence joins TRBV28 and TRBJ1-1; D is unresolved. V was trimmed by 2 bases and J by 4 bases, leaving 8 bases between them. The length of the CDR3 is 13 residues. In germline, CDR1 is MDHEN, CDR2 SYDVKM. The CDR3: CASSLREGTEAFF. CDR3 nucleotide sequence: TGTGCCAGCAGTTTACGCGAGGGCACTGAAGCTTTCTTT.

This clone was recorded a few times. The chain links TRBV7-2 to TRBJ1-2; D is unresolved. Trimming removed 5 bases from V and 0 bases from J, with 10 bases in between. The CDR3 runs to 14 residues. From germline, CDR1 is SGHTA and CDR2 FQGNSA. CDR3 nucleotides: TGTGCCAGCAGCCGTTCGGGTGCTAACTATGGCTACACCTTC. Translated: CASSRSGANYGYTF.

This CDR3 is CAISSTSTTYEQYF. CDR3 bases: TGTGCCATTTCGTCGACTAGCACGACCTACGAGCAGTACTTC. The J gene is TRBJ2-7, the V gene TRBV6-1, with TRBD2 identical over 7 bases. The CDR3 consists of 14 residues. Per germline, CDR1 MNHNS and CDR2 SASEGT. The junction had 11 bases not matched to a gene; V was cut back by 10 bases and J by 2 bases.

The V gene is TRBV7-6, the J gene TRBJ2-3; 13 positions match TRBD2. Germline V lookup: CDR1 SGHVS, CDR2 FNYEAQ. V dropped 5 bases and J dropped 4; count of bases not matched to a gene: 6. The CDR3 sequence is 16 residues long. The CDR3 DNA sequence: TGTGCCAGCAGCATCGGACTAGCGGGGGCTCCAGATACGCAGTATTTT. Translation gives CASSIGLAGAPDTQYF. The whole variable domain, remainder taken from reference TRBV7-6 and TRBJ2-3, is GAGVSQSPRYKVTKRGQDVALRCDPISGHVSLYWYRQALGQGPEFLTYFNYEAQQDKSGLPNDRFSAERPEGSISTLTIQRTEQRDSAMYRCASSIGLAGAPDTQYFGPGTRLTVL.

The chain links TRBV27 to TRBJ2-7; no clear D. The CDR3 extends over 13 amino acids. CDR1 MNHEY and CDR2 SMNVEV come from the germline V gene (reference sequence). The V gene lost 8 bases and the J gene lost 2 bases, with 13 bases spanning the gap. CDR3 amino acids: CASCGHSTYEQYF. The DNA for the CDR3 is TGTGCCAGCTGTGGGCACTCGACCTACGAGCAGTACTTC.

This chain connects TRBV5-4 to TRBJ2-3; perhaps TRBD1 as D (6 bases). Germline CDR1 reads SGHNT; CDR2 reads YYREEE (reference sequence). CDR3 length equals 14 residues. Trimming left V 0 bases short and J 2 bases short, with 7 bases between. In DNA form, the CDR3 reads TGTGCCAGCAGCTTGGGGACAGCCACAGATACGCAGTATTTT. Residues: CASSLGTATDTQYF.

The chain employs TRBV4-3 and TRBJ2-7; D ambiguous. The CDR3 has 15 residues. The V and J ends lost 1 base and 3 bases respectively, with 13 bases between them. Germline V lookup: CDR1 LGHNA, CDR2 YSLEER. DNA of the CDR3: TGCGCCAGCAGCCAAGCGTACCGGCCGAACTACGAGCAGTACTTC. Protein sequence: CASSQAYRPNYEQYF.

The V gene is TRBV27, the J gene TRBJ2-7; 7 nucleotides line up with TRBD1. Germline CDR1 is MNHEY and CDR2 is SMNVEV (reference sequence). The CDR3 length is 18 residues. V lost 1 base, J lost 0 bases, and 12 bases stayed unmatched. The CDR3 protein is CASSLYGGGRDSSYEQYF. The CDR3 DNA reads TGTGCCAGCAGTTTATATGGTGGGGGTAGGGACAGCTCCTACGAGCAGTACTTC.